Detailed here is one T cell receptor beta chain. The same CDR3 is also encoded by other DNA sequences in this sample. This sample stems from a study of blood T cell repertoires in COVID-19. In the study overall: T cells, B-cell-depleted T cells, or PBMCs supplied cDNA or gDNA.

The germline V and J ends were trimmed by 5 bases and 0 bases, with 6 bases remaining between them. The CDR3 extends over 13 amino acids. Assay: immunoSEQ multiplex PCR; the TCRdb copy retains only in-frame clones and omits some. The sample lists 200,000 to 300,000 clones; 80% to 90% were seen once. The sequenced sample consisted of PBMCs or T cells enriched from blood (not recorded which). The chain couples TRBV12-3 or TRBV12-4 to TRBJ2-3; possibly TRBD2 for D (5 bases). The TCR originated in a woman aged 40-49 years who had been exposed to COVID-19. CDR3: CASSRLSTDTQYF. In DNA, the CDR3 is TGTGCCAGCAGTCGACTAAGCACAGATACGCAGTATTTT.